This entry lists 32 T cell receptor beta chains sequenced from one sample in a study of tumor-infiltrating lymphocytes in primary liver carcinoma (dated by TCRdb to the late 2010s). Blood RNA was extracted from unsorted whole blood with TRIzol reagent; germline DNA came from the DNeasy Blood & Tissue kit. Instrument used: Illumina HiSeq 2500. TCRbeta-specific cDNA was reverse-transcribed from roughly 500 ng total RNA using a constant-region primer and ProtoScript II reverse transcriptase. Three nested multiplex PCR rounds, following a slightly modified ARM-PCR procedure, were used to build the TCRbeta libraries. Each of the first two PCR rounds ran for nine to ten cycles and used multiplex TRBV1-TRBV30 forward primers together with a Cbeta reverse primer. TCRdb reworked the public reads: Q25 trimming with fastp, MiXCR clone assembly, productive beta chains retained. Under each unique CDR3 protein, matching rows form one entry showing the most common genes and DNA. The sample records about 310,000 distinct CDR3 sequences, around 50% of which are singletons. The top ten hold about a sixth of the sample.

The sample consisted of peripheral blood. These receptor sequences come from a woman aged 25 to 45 with primary liver carcinoma and hepatitis B virus infection.

The chain links TRBV7-9 to TRBJ2-7; D possibly corresponds to TRBD2 (6 bases). The V gene lost 3 bases and the J gene lost 2 bases, with 20 bases spanning the gap. The CDR3 covers 17 residues. CDR1 and CDR2 from the germline V gene are SEHNR and FQNEAQ (reference sequence). CDR3 amino acids: CASSLRGANEPTYEQYF. The DNA for the CDR3 is TGTGCCAGCAGCTTGCGCGGGGCCAACGAACCGACCTACGAGCAGTACTTC.

With regard to this clonotype: A clone one base away is much larger, so this may be a read error. Lacking the conserved final phenylalanine or tryptophan, this CDR3 likely reflects a read error. V usage is TRBV11-2 and J usage is TRBJ1-1, with D perhaps TRBD1 (6 bases). Germline V gives CDR1 SGHAT, CDR2 FQNNGV. The CDR3 consists of 16 residues. Trimming took off 4 bases at V and 1 base at J, with 16 bases between the two ends. The CDR3 reads CASSSPSGARNTEAFS. For the CDR3, the DNA is TGTGCCAGCAGCTCCCCCTCAGGGGCCAGGAACACTGAAGCTTTCTCT.

This clonotype was seen only a few times. This sequence joins TRBV5-4 and TRBJ2-3, with TRBD1 matching 11 bases. Unmatched junction bases numbered 12, after V lost 6 bases and J lost 9 bases. This CDR3 is 15 amino acids long. The V gene's germline CDR1 is SGHNT and CDR2 YYREEE (reference sequence). CDR3 in amino acids: CASNPRTGGRETQYF. DNA for the CDR3: TGTGCCAGCAACCCAAGGACAGGGGGCAGGGAAACGCAGTATTTT.

The chain uses TRBV11-2 and TRBJ2-3, with D possibly being TRBD1 (6 bases). The V gene lost 7 bases and the J gene lost 5 bases, with 19 bases spanning the gap. The CDR3 runs 15 residues. The germline CDR1 and CDR2 sequences are SGHAT and FQNNGV. The CDR3 coding sequence is TGTGCCAGCACACCCGGGGAGCCCAGGGGAGATACGCAGTATTTT. Its protein product is CASTPGEPRGDTQYF.

This clonotype was seen many times. The rearrangement uses TRBV4-2 and TRBJ2-6; 7 positions agree with TRBD1. Germline V gives CDR1 LGHNA, CDR2 YNFKEQ. With 0 bases clipped from V and 11 bases from J, the junction kept 7 bases outside the gene matches. The CDR3 length is 15 residues. The CDR3 reads CASSQEGGRLDVLTF. CDR3 DNA: TGTGCCAGCAGCCAAGAAGGGGGCCGACTCGACGTCCTGACTTTC.

CDR3 sequence: CASGWGIRNQPQHF. The CDR3 bases are TGTGCCAGCGGGTGGGGGATAAGAAATCAGCCCCAGCATTTT. This chain connects TRBV12-3 or TRBV12-4 to TRBJ1-5; the D gene is possibly TRBD1 (5 bases). The CDR3 length is 14 residues. V lost 8 bases, J lost 4 bases, and 15 bases lay in between.

This clonotype was found many times. For the CDR3, the DNA is TGTGCCAGCAGTTACTCAGTCGGGGAAGGGCAGTTCTTC. Translating it yields CASSYSVGEGQFF. The gene calls are TRBV6-5 and TRBJ2-1; D might be TRBD2 (5 bases). V was pared by 0 bases and J by 12 bases, with 12 bases between. In germline, CDR1 is MNHEY, CDR2 SVGAGI. The CDR3 length is 13 residues.

This clonotype came up many times. V usage is TRBV11-2 and J usage is TRBJ1-1; a possible D gene is TRBD1 (6 bases). The germline V gene has CDR1 SGHAT and CDR2 FQNNGV. V gave up 2 bases and J gave up 6 bases, with 28 bases separating them. This CDR3 contains 19 residues. CDR3 in amino acids: CASSLRWGLADREVPEAFF. CDR3 nucleotide sequence: TGTGCCAGCAGCTTACGGTGGGGGCTGGCGGATCGAGAGGTCCCTGAAGCTTTCTTT.

This clonotype was seen many times. A junction boundary mismatches the germline segment, possibly from a read error. The V call is TRBV4-1, the J call TRBJ2-3; no clear D. Per germline, CDR1 MGHRA and CDR2 YSYEKL. The CDR3 covers 13 residues. The CDR3 reads CASSQDPRDTQYF. CDR3 DNA: TGTGCCAGCAGCCAAGATCCCCGGGATACGCAGTATTTT.

About this clonotype itself: This may stem from a read error, because a much larger clone lies one nucleotide away. V and J are TRBV4-1 and TRBJ2-1; 8 positions match TRBD2. CDR1 and CDR2 from the germline V gene are MGHRA and YSYEKL. This CDR3 is 17 amino acids long. This CDR3 is CASSQGVTSGSHNEQFF. The CDR3 DNA sequence: TGCGCCAGCAGCCAAGGCGTTACTAGCGGCTCCCACAATGAGCAGTTCTTC.

The rearrangement joins TRBV6-6 to TRBJ1-2, with a weak D call TRBD1 (5 bases). The CDR3 is 14 amino acids. V was clipped by 2 bases and J by 6 bases, with 13 bases between them. The V gene's germline CDR1 is MNHNY and CDR2 SVGAGI (reference sequence). CDR3 bases: TGTGCCAGCAGTTACGACGTAGGGGAACATGGCTACACCTTC. This encodes CASSYDVGEHGYTF.

The V gene is TRBV6-5, the J gene TRBJ1-1; D gene ambiguous. The germline V gene has CDR1 MNHEY and CDR2 SVGAGI. Trimming cost V 2 bases and J 0 bases, with 10 bases left between them. The CDR3 is 15 residues long. The CDR3 bases are TGTGCCAGCAGTTACACGGGCGGACTGAACACTGAAGCTTTCTTT. It encodes CASSYTGGLNTEAFF.

CDR3: CASSLARLITEAFF. The CDR3 nucleotides are TGTGCCAGCAGTTTAGCTAGACTGATCACTGAAGCTTTCTTT. V and J are TRBV12-3 or TRBV12-4 and TRBJ1-1; D unresolved. CDR3 length: 14 residues. V was cut by 0 bases and J by 4 bases, with 9 bases left in between.

This clonotype was counted at least ten times. The rearrangement uses TRBV29-1 and TRBJ1-1; a weak D match, TRBD1 (5 bases). The CDR3 spans 12 residues. The V gene lost 4 bases and the J gene lost 7 bases, with 13 bases spanning the gap. Germline CDR1 is SQVTM and CDR2 is ANQGSEA. As DNA, the CDR3 is TGCAGCGTTGTCGGGGGGGAGGGTGAAGCTTTCTTT. It translates to CSVVGGEGEAFF.

V gene TRBV5-4 combines with J gene TRBJ2-1; possibly TRBD2 for D (6 bases). This CDR3 is 15 amino acids long. Per the germline V gene, CDR1 is SGHNT and CDR2 is YYREEE (reference sequence). The V and J ends lost 1 base and 8 bases respectively, with 16 bases between them. CDR3 region: CASSLNRLGWDEQFF. CDR3 nucleotide sequence: TGTGCCAGCAGCTTGAACCGACTAGGATGGGATGAGCAGTTCTTC.

The chain recombines TRBV4-1 with TRBJ2-4; D is possibly TRBD2 (6 bases). The CDR3 consists of 14 residues. V was clipped by 8 bases and J by 6 bases, with 17 bases between them. Germline CDR1 is MGHRA and CDR2 is YSYEKL. CDR3 nucleotides: TGCGCCAGCGGTGGTGAACAGGAGGGAAACATTCAGTACTTC. Encoded protein: CASGGEQEGNIQYF.

This clonotype was seen a single time. This chain uses TRBV29-1 with TRBJ2-3; tentatively, D is TRBD2 (6 bases). The CDR3 is 16 amino acids. Germline V gene data show CDR1 as SQVTM and CDR2 as ANQGSEA. V was cut by 1 base and J by 5 bases, with 19 bases left in between. In DNA, the CDR3 is TGCAGCGTTGAAGGGGCGGGATGGGGATTCGGAGATACGCAGTATTTT. Translation: CSVEGAGWGFGDTQYF.

In this sample, this clonotype turned up a few times. The chain combines TRBV14 with TRBJ2-1; D is uncertain. Trimming cost V 1 base and J 10 bases, with 11 bases left between them. From germline, CDR1 is SGHDN and CDR2 FVKESK. CDR3 length: 13 amino acids. CDR3 sequence: CASSQVASWEQFF. The DNA of the CDR3 is TGTGCCAGCAGCCAAGTAGCTAGTTGGGAGCAGTTCTTC.

As to this clonotype: A much larger clone lies one base from this, so it may be a read error. The CDR3 DNA is TGCAGCGTTGATGAAGGGCCCACCGGGGAGCTGTTTTTT. Amino acids: CSVDEGPTGELFF. The genes are TRBV29-1 and TRBJ2-2; D unclear. Trimming shortened V by 3 bases and J by 4 bases, and 9 bases separated the two germline ends. CDR1 is SQVTM, CDR2 ANQGSEA, per germline. CDR3 length: 13 residues.

This chain joins TRBV6-6 and TRBJ2-4, with D perhaps TRBD2 (5 bases). The germline V and J ends were trimmed by 8 bases and 8 bases, with 16 bases remaining between them. The CDR3 runs to 13 residues. The germline V gene has CDR1 MNHNY and CDR2 SVGAGI (reference sequence). The CDR3 sequence is CASLIAGEYIQYF. The CDR3, as DNA: TGTGCCAGCCTTATCGCCGGGGAGTACATTCAGTACTTC.

This clonotype came up once. The CDR3 end shows no conserved phenylalanine or tryptophan, and so a read error is likely. The chain joins TRBV5-5 to TRBJ2-1, with D maybe TRBD1 (5 bases). Per the germline V gene, CDR1 is SGHKS and CDR2 is YYEKEE (reference sequence). This CDR3 has 13 residues. CDR3 residues: CTSSQDTYNEQFS. DNA for the CDR3: TGTACCAGCAGCCAGGACACGTACAATGAGCAGTTCTCC.

Turning to this clonotype: A read error may produce the germline difference seen at one junction end. The chain combines TRBV11-2 with TRBJ2-6, with unresolved D. CDR3 size: 19 residues. Per germline, CDR1 SGHAT and CDR2 FQNNGV. Here the CDR3 DNA reads TGTGCCAGCAGCTTAGGAACAGAGATAGGGTTCTCTGGGGTCAACGTCCTGACTTTC. It yields the protein CASSLGTEIGFSGVNVLTF.

Details on this clonotype: A much larger clone differs by one base, so this may be a read error. The chain combines TRBV6-6 with TRBJ2-1, with a possible D match to TRBD2 (5 bases). With 6 bases removed from V and 5 bases from J, the gap between germline ends came to 14 bases. The CDR3 is 14 residues long. CDR1 and CDR2 from the germline V gene are MNHNY and SVGAGI (reference sequence). CDR3 amino acids: CASRESGAHNEQFF. CDR3 in DNA: TGTGCCAGCAGGGAAAGCGGAGCCCACAATGAGCAGTTCTTC.

About this clonotype: One end of the junction fails to match germline, which may point to a read error. The chain employs TRBV28 and TRBJ2-3; 9 positions agree with TRBD2. This CDR3 spans 15 amino acids. Germline V gene data show CDR1 as MDHEN and CDR2 as SYDVKM. CDR3 protein: CATSHGTSSTDTQYF. The CDR3 DNA reads as TGTGCCACCAGTCACGGGACTAGCAGCACAGATACGCAGTATTTT.

As concerns this clonotype: This sequence may be a read error, since a much larger clone differs from it by one base. Here the CDR3 omits its conserved ending phenylalanine or tryptophan, so a read error is the likely source. The chain links TRBV12-3 or TRBV12-4 to TRBJ2-5; TRBD2 might be the D (5 bases). The CDR3 is made up of 13 amino acids. The germline V and J ends were trimmed by 5 bases and 3 bases, with 10 bases remaining between them. For the CDR3, the DNA is TGTGCCAGCAGTATACGGACTGAAGAGACCCAGTACCTC. Translated, it gives CASSIRTEETQYL.

The chain has TRBV30 and TRBJ1-5, with D possibly being TRBD1 (6 bases). CDR1 is GTSNPN and CDR2 is SVGIG in the germline V gene (reference sequence). Trimming removed 4 bases from V and 5 bases from J, with 12 bases in between. This CDR3 has 13 residues. The CDR3 DNA is TGTGCCTGGACAGACAGGACGGATCAGCCCCAGCATTTT. Amino acids: CAWTDRTDQPQHF.

For this clonotype: A much larger clone differs by one base, so this may be a read error. J is TRBJ2-1 and V is TRBV6-2 or TRBV6-3; D remains unclear. CDR1 and CDR2 from the germline V gene are MNHEY and SVGEGT. This CDR3 is built from 12 residues. Trimming pared 8 bases from V and 7 bases from J, leaving 12 bases between. Written as DNA, the CDR3 is TGTGCCAGCGGCCGGCTTAGTAATGAGCAGTTCTTC. This sequence encodes CASGRLSNEQFF.

This clonotype has at least ten counts. The chain is built from TRBV11-2 and TRBJ1-6; TRBD1 aligns across 8 bases. The CDR3 has 15 amino acids. The germline gives CDR1 SGHAT, CDR2 FQNNGV. Unmatched junction bases numbered 9, after V lost 5 bases and J lost 9 bases. The CDR3 here is CASSPSGDRGSPLHF. The CDR3 nucleotides read TGTGCCAGCAGCCCAAGCGGAGACAGGGGTTCACCCCTCCACTTT. The complete variable domain, with remaining parts taken from reference TRBV11-2 and TRBJ1-6, reads EAGVAQSPRYKIIEKRQSVAFWCNPISGHATLYWYQQILGQGPKLLIQFQNNGVVDDSQLPKDRFSAERLKGVDSTLKIQPAKLEDSAVYLCASSPSGDRGSPLHFGNGTRLTVT.

There are a few counts of this clonotype. The chain carries TRBV7-9 and TRBJ2-7; weak D call: TRBD1 (8 bases). The V end lost 1 base, the J end lost 2 bases, and 15 bases lay between the germline ends. The CDR3 has 16 amino acids. CDR1 and CDR2 from the germline V gene are SEHNR and FQNEAQ (reference sequence). The DNA for the CDR3 is TGTGCCAGCAGCTTAGGAGCGGGACAGGATCCCTACGAGCAGTACTTC. Translating it yields CASSLGAGQDPYEQYF.

Remarks on this clonotype: This may be a read error: a much more frequent sequence differs by one nucleotide. The CDR3 is CASTPQGAGVYEQYF. CDR3 DNA sequence: TGTGCCAGCACTCCCCAGGGAGCGGGAGTATACGAGCAGTACTTC. The chain recombines TRBV6-2 or TRBV6-3 with TRBJ2-7, with 8 bases fitting TRBD2. With 7 bases clipped from V and 4 bases from J, the junction kept 12 bases outside the gene matches. Germline CDR1 is MNHEY and CDR2 is SVGEGT. The CDR3 totals 15 residues.

Comments on this clonotype: This clone may be a read error of a much larger clone one base away. This chain links TRBV29-1 with TRBJ1-5, with D possibly being TRBD1 (6 bases). Germline CDR1 and CDR2: SQVTM and ANQGSEA. The CDR3 consists of 13 residues. The CDR3 region is CSVGEEGDQLQHF. The DNA for the CDR3 is TGCAGCGTTGGGGAGGAGGGGGATCAGCTCCAGCATTTT.

The genes are TRBV7-9 and TRBJ2-5; 11 bases are a match to TRBD2. This CDR3 spans 14 amino acids. The germline gives CDR1 SEHNR, CDR2 FQNEAQ (reference sequence). The junction had 0 bases not matched to a gene; V was cut back by 4 bases and J by 2 bases. The CDR3 nucleotides are TGTGCCAGCAGCTCTAGCGGGAGGCAAGAGACCCAGTACTTC. Protein product: CASSSSGRQETQYF. Full variable domain (missing parts from reference TRBV7-9 and TRBJ2-5): DTGVSQNPRHKITKRGQNVTFRCDPISEHNRLYWYRQTLGQGPEFLTYFQNEAQLEKSRLLSDRFSAERPKGSFSTLEIQRTEQGDSAMYLCASSSSGRQETQYFGPGTRLLVL.